This T cell receptor beta chain is drawn from a study of blood T cell repertoires in COVID-19. At the level of the study: Both acute and convalescent COVID-19 samples were obtained from the United States, Italy and Spain.

Seattle patients were enrolled while actively infected and followed longitudinally. The V and J ends lost 1 base and 4 bases respectively, with 15 bases between them. Germline lookup yields CDR1 SGHAT and CDR2 FQNNGV. CDR3 length: 16 amino acids. Per the original methods: Estimation of nucleated cell counts relied on the amplification of reference gene primers. Generated by immunoSEQ multiplex PCR, the TCRdb table keeps only in-frame clones and is missing some. V, J and clone size are taken as reported in that table, and D and trimming were inferred from the DNA itself. The table shows hundreds of thousands of clones, with about 90% occurring only once.

This TCR was recovered from a woman aged 70 to 79 with COVID-19, enrolled during active disease. The sequencing sample was made of peripheral blood. The chain recombines TRBV11-2 with TRBJ2-3; no definite D call. CDR3 nucleotides: TGTGCCAGCAGCTTAGTTCTCGGGTCGAGCCCAGATACGCAGTATTTT. It is translated as CASSLVLGSSPDTQYF.